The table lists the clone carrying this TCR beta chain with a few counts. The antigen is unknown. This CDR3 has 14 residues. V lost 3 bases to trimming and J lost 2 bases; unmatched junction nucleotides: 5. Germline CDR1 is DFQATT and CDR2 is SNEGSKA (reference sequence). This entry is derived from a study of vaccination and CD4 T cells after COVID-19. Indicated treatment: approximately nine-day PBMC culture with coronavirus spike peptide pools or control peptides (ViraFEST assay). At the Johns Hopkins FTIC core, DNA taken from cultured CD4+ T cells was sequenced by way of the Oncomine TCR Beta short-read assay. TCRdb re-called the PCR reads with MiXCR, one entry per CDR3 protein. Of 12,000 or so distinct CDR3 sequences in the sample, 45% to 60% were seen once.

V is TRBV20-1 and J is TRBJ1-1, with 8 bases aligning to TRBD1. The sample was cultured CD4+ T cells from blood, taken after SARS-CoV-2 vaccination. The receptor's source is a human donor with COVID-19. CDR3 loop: CSASQGAVNTEAFF. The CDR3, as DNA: TGCAGTGCTAGTCAGGGGGCGGTTAACACTGAAGCTTTCTTT.